The 29 T cell receptor beta chains listed next were all sequenced from one sample in a study of T-cell memory formation after mild COVID-19. TCRdb re-called the 5' RACE reads with MiXCR, one entry per CDR3 protein. The table lists about 470,000 distinct CDR3 sequences, approximately 23% of them singletons. Input material: PBMCs or a T cell subset sorted from them (not recorded which). These receptors all come from an adult woman who had mild COVID-19 (a few samples of this study predate the infection). Cell type and time point are not known.

This clonotype was picked up a small number of times. The chain combines TRBV12-3 or TRBV12-4 with TRBJ2-5; D possibly corresponds to TRBD2 (6 bases). The CDR3 runs 15 residues. Trimming took 6 bases from V and 0 from J, leaving 14 bases between them. The CDR3 sequence is CASSQGLQYQETQYF. The CDR3 region has the DNA TGTGCCAGCAGCCAGGGACTGCAGTACCAAGAGACCCAGTACTTC.

The genes are TRBV19 and TRBJ2-1; D ambiguous. Trimming pared 9 bases from V and 8 bases from J, leaving 20 bases between. CDR1 and CDR2 from the germline V gene are LNHDA and SQIVND (reference sequence). There are 14 residues in the CDR3. The CDR3 reads CASSYFVGWDEQFF. In DNA form, the CDR3 reads TGTGCCAGCTCATATTTTGTGGGCTGGGATGAGCAGTTCTTC. Supplemented by reference TRBV19 and TRBJ2-1, the full variable domain reads DGGITQSPKYLFRKEGQNVTLSCEQNLNHDAMYWYRQDPGQGLRLIYYSQIVNDFQKGDIAEGYSVSREKKESFPLTVTSAQKNPTAFYLCASSYFVGWDEQFFGPGTRLTVL.

This clonotype was picked up a small number of times. The chain employs TRBV7-9 and TRBJ1-1; D might be TRBD1 (6 bases). V was shortened by 3 bases and J by 7 bases, with 12 bases between the two germline ends. CDR1 is SEHNR and CDR2 is FQNEAQ in the germline V gene (reference sequence). The CDR3 runs to 13 residues. CDR3 residues: CASSLGGQGEAFF. CDR3 sequence (DNA): TGTGCCAGCAGCTTGGGGGGGCAGGGTGAAGCTTTCTTT.

A few counts support this clonotype. V gene TRBV2 combines with J gene TRBJ1-2, with TRBD1 as a possible D gene (6 bases). Germline V CDR1 and CDR2: SNHLY, FYNNEI. The V end was cut by 7 bases, the J end by 8 bases, with 14 bases between. The CDR3 length is 12 residues. The CDR3 coding sequence is TGTGCCAGCATGTTCGGGACACAGGGCTACACCTTC. Amino acid sequence: CASMFGTQGYTF.

On this clonotype: At one of its ends the junction is not consistent with the germline gene, which may arise from a read error. J is TRBJ1-2 and V is TRBV6-5, with a tentative D call TRBD1 (5 bases). Germline V CDR1 and CDR2: MNHEY, SVGAGI. This CDR3 spans 13 amino acids. CDR3 in amino acids: CASSYGGNHGYTF. The DNA of the CDR3 is TGTGCCAGCAGTTACGGGGGTAACCATGGCTACACCTTC.

Only a few counts were recorded for this clonotype. The chain is built from TRBV27 and TRBJ1-1; D is perhaps TRBD1 (6 bases). The V gene lost 5 bases and the J gene lost 2 bases, with 12 bases spanning the gap. The CDR3 is 14 amino acids. Germline CDR1 and CDR2: MNHEY and SMNVEV (reference sequence). The CDR3 sequence: CASSPRQVNTEAFF. Here the CDR3 DNA reads TGTGCCAGCAGTCCAAGACAGGTTAACACTGAAGCTTTCTTT.

The chain joins TRBV4-2 to TRBJ2-2, with 8 nucleotides matching TRBD2. The CDR3 runs 19 residues. Germline-derived CDR1 and CDR2 are LGHNA and YNFKEQ. Germline trimming cut 6 bases from V and 5 bases from J; bases unmatched to any gene: 20. The CDR3 region is CASRTPTILTSGLTGELFF. The CDR3 DNA follows: TGTGCCAGCAGAACCCCCACCATTCTAACTAGCGGACTAACCGGGGAGCTGTTTTTT.

This clonotype has just one count. The chain recombines TRBV3-1 with TRBJ1-2; D perhaps matches TRBD1 (6 bases). The CDR3 length is 15 residues. The germline V gene encodes CDR1 LGHDT and CDR2 YNNKEL (reference sequence). V lost 0 bases and J 3 bases, leaving 11 bases between the germline ends. For the CDR3, the DNA is TGTGCCAGCAGCCAAGAGCCGGGGGCTGACTATGGCTACACCTTC. Encoded protein: CASSQEPGADYGYTF.

The CDR3 region is CASSLDRGRSGELFF. CDR3 sequence (DNA): TGCGCCAGCAGCCTTGACAGGGGACGATCCGGGGAGCTGTTTTTT. The chain carries TRBV4-1 and TRBJ2-2, with 8 bases fitting TRBD1. The length of the CDR3 is 15 residues. Germline V CDR1 and CDR2: MGHRA, YSYEKL. The V and J ends lost 4 bases and 6 bases, in that order; junction bases with no gene match: 7.

CDR3 residues: CASSQDFSGGATDTQYF. In DNA, the CDR3 is TGCGCCAGCAGCCAAGATTTTAGCGGGGGGGCCACAGATACGCAGTATTTT. The genes are TRBV4-1 and TRBJ2-3, with 11 bases fitting TRBD2. Germline V gene data show CDR1 as MGHRA and CDR2 as YSYEKL. Trimming took 0 bases from V and 2 from J; bases not matched to a gene: 4. This CDR3 has 17 amino acids.

This rearrangement joins TRBV6-2 or TRBV6-3 to TRBJ1-1; tentative D call: TRBD1 (6 bases). V dropped 8 bases and J dropped 1 base, with 14 bases sitting between them. Germline CDR1 reads MNHEY; CDR2 reads SVGEGT. This CDR3 is built from 14 residues. CDR3 loop: CASETGMKNTEAFF. The CDR3 DNA sequence: TGTGCCAGCGAAACAGGGATGAAGAACACTGAAGCTTTCTTT.

J is TRBJ2-2 and V is TRBV7-8; the match to TRBD1 covers 8 bases. The CDR3 length is 16 residues. V lost 0 bases and J lost 3; bases outside the gene matches: 3. Germline-derived CDR1 and CDR2 are SGHVS and FQNEAQ. Written as DNA, the CDR3 is TGTGCCAGCAGCTTAGCGCCAGGGGGCTACACCGGGGAGCTGTTTTTT. Residues: CASSLAPGGYTGELFF.

This clonotype came up a few times. This chain connects TRBV5-3 to TRBJ1-1; D is unresolved. TRBV5-3 is identified as an open reading frame with a role that is uncertain. V lost 4 bases and J lost 0, with 7 bases in between. CDR3 length: 13 residues. Here the CDR3 reads CARSPRMNTEAFF. Written as DNA, the CDR3 is TGTGCCAGAAGCCCACGGATGAACACTGAAGCTTTCTTT.

The chain links TRBV2 to TRBJ2-1; D call uncertain. The V end lost 6 bases, the J end lost 1 base, and 10 bases lay between the germline ends. Germline CDR1 and CDR2: SNHLY and FYNNEI. The CDR3 totals 14 residues. The CDR3 region is CASRPGRSYNEQFF. CDR3 nucleotide sequence: TGTGCCAGCAGGCCGGGTAGGTCCTACAATGAGCAGTTCTTC.

This clonotype was detected only a few times. The chain carries TRBV12-3 or TRBV12-4 and TRBJ2-3; D is unresolved. The CDR3 totals 15 residues. V lost 2 bases and J lost 0, with 9 bases in between. Written as DNA, the CDR3 is TGTGCCAGCAGTTTAAGGGCGGCTAGCACAGATACGCAGTATTTT. It is translated as CASSLRAASTDTQYF.

CDR3 nucleotide sequence: TGCGCCAGCAGCCCCGTGGTAGGGGCCCTTTCCTACGAGCAGTACTTC. It specifies CASSPVVGALSYEQYF. The rearrangement links TRBV5-1 to TRBJ2-7, with D tentatively TRBD1 (5 bases). The germline gives CDR1 SGHRS, CDR2 YFSETQ. Trimming stripped 4 bases from V and 1 base from J, with 18 bases between. This CDR3 contains 16 residues.

The chain is built from TRBV20-1 and TRBJ1-1; TRBD1 might be the D (6 bases). The CDR3 contains 15 residues. The germline V and J ends were trimmed by 4 bases and 3 bases, with 18 bases remaining between them. CDR1 is DFQATT, CDR2 SNEGSKA, per germline (reference sequence). The DNA of the CDR3 is TGCAGTGCTACGGACACCGGAGGGGGTGACACTGAAGCTTTCTTT. This gives the protein CSATDTGGGDTEAFF.

The chain uses TRBV6-2 or TRBV6-3 and TRBJ2-5, with TRBD2 matching over 8 bases. This CDR3 region has 14 residues. Trimming took 2 bases from V and 5 from J; bases not matched to a gene: 4. Germline V lookup: CDR1 MNHEY, CDR2 SVGEGT. The DNA of the CDR3 is TGTGCCAGCAGTTACCCGACTAGCGTGGAGACCCAGTACTTC. As protein: CASSYPTSVETQYF.

This clonotype was picked up a small number of times. J is TRBJ1-4 and V is TRBV3-1; D perhaps matches TRBD1 (5 bases). This CDR3 is built from 15 residues. The germline V gene has CDR1 LGHDT and CDR2 YNNKEL (reference sequence). V was trimmed by 1 base and J by 3 bases, leaving 9 bases between them. The CDR3 spells CASSQVGGSNEKLFF. The CDR3 DNA sequence: TGTGCCAGCAGCCAAGTGGGGGGATCTAATGAAAAACTGTTTTTT.

This rearrangement joins TRBV9 to TRBJ2-1; no firm D call. Trimming took 0 bases from V and 4 from J, leaving 14 bases between them. CDR3 length equals 16 residues. Germline CDR1 reads SGDLS; CDR2 reads YYNGEE. The CDR3, as DNA: TGTGCCAGCAGCGTAGGCGAACGCGGCTTATACAATGAGCAGTTCTTC. It translates to CASSVGERGLYNEQFF.

The gene calls are TRBV27 and TRBJ2-2; the D gene could be TRBD1 or TRBD2 (7 bases each). Germline V lookup: CDR1 MNHEY, CDR2 SMNVEV (reference sequence). Trimming took 7 bases from V and 7 from J, leaving 16 bases between them. This CDR3 is built from 14 residues. The CDR3 sequence: CASMGRGRSGELFF. The CDR3 coding sequence is TGTGCCAGCATGGGGAGGGGGCGAAGCGGGGAGCTGTTTTTT.

The rearrangement links TRBV20-1 to TRBJ1-6; 10 nucleotides match TRBD1. Germline V gives CDR1 DFQATT, CDR2 SNEGSKA (reference sequence). There are 15 residues in the CDR3. The junction had 5 bases not matched to a gene; V was cut back by 1 base and J by 8 bases. In nucleotides, the CDR3 is TGCAGTGCTAGAGGCGAGACAGGGGGCTATTCACCCCTCCACTTT. Translated, it gives CSARGETGGYSPLHF.

This chain links TRBV11-3 with TRBJ2-5, with no clear D. Per the germline V gene, CDR1 is SGHNT and CDR2 is YENEEA. The CDR3 runs to 12 residues. V gave up 4 bases and J gave up 5 bases, with 8 bases separating them. CDR3: CASSWGMETQYF. In nucleotides, the CDR3 is TGTGCCAGCAGCTGGGGAATGGAGACCCAGTACTTC.

This clonotype was detected only a few times. The rearrangement joins TRBV19 to TRBJ2-6; D gene uncertain. Trimming took 5 bases from V and 0 from J, leaving 8 bases between them. CDR3 length: 15 residues. Germline values: CDR1 LNHDA, CDR2 SQIVND (reference sequence). In DNA, the CDR3 is TGTGCCAGTAGTGTGACAAGCTCTGGGGCCAACGTCCTGACTTTC. Translated, it gives CASSVTSSGANVLTF.

The gene calls are TRBV7-2 and TRBJ1-1; D is possibly TRBD1 (5 bases). The germline V and J ends were trimmed by 1 base and 0 bases, with 9 bases remaining between them. CDR3 length: 15 residues. CDR1 is SGHTA, CDR2 FQGNSA, per germline. CDR3 sequence reads: CASSLVGRVNTEAFF. The CDR3 DNA sequence: TGTGCCAGCAGCTTAGTAGGCAGGGTGAACACTGAAGCTTTCTTT. Combining the CDR3 with reference TRBV7-2 and TRBJ1-1 gives the whole variable domain GAGVSQSPSNKVTEKGKDVELRCDPISGHTALYWYRQSLGQGLEFLIYFQGNSAPDKSGLPSDRFSAERTGGSVSTLTIQRTQQEDSAVYLCASSLVGRVNTEAFFGQGTRLTVV.

The gene calls are TRBV5-1 and TRBJ1-2; 7 bases map to TRBD1. Germline CDR1 SGHRS, CDR2 YFSETQ. The CDR3 loop spans 13 amino acids. Losses at the gene ends were 4 bases for V and 6 bases for J; bases not matched to a gene: 6. This chain's CDR3 is CASSARDSNGYTF. CDR3 sequence (DNA): TGCGCCAGCAGCGCCCGGGACAGTAATGGCTACACCTTC. Drawing the rest from reference TRBV5-1 and TRBJ1-2, the complete variable domain is KAGVTQTPRYLIKTRGQQVTLSCSPISGHRSVSWYQQTPGQGLQFLFEYFSETQRNKGNFPGRFSGRQFSNSRSEMNVSTLELGDSALYLCASSARDSNGYTFGSGTRLTVV.

The table lists this clonotype with a few counts. This rearrangement joins TRBV7-2 to TRBJ1-1, with TRBD1 identical over 9 bases. Losses at the gene ends were 5 bases for V and 6 bases for J; bases not matched to a gene: 13. CDR3 length: 16 residues. Germline V gives CDR1 SGHTA, CDR2 FQGNSA. The CDR3 coding sequence is TGTGCCAGCAGCAAAGAGGGACAGGGAAGGTACGCTGAAGCTTTCTTT. It translates to CASSKEGQGRYAEAFF.

The chain has TRBV7-9 and TRBJ2-3; possible D gene TRBD1, 7 bases. Germline V CDR1 and CDR2: SEHNR, FQNEAQ (reference sequence). This CDR3 region has 15 residues. The V end was cut by 3 bases, the J end by 6 bases, with 16 bases between. The CDR3 DNA is TGTGCCAGCAGCTTGGGGGGACAGCAGCGGGATACGCAGTATTTT. Translating it yields CASSLGGQQRDTQYF.

The chain recombines TRBV9 with TRBJ1-6; no clear D gene. Trimming took off 0 bases at V and 10 bases at J, with 14 bases between the two ends. Germline V gives CDR1 SGDLS, CDR2 YYNGEE. The CDR3 covers 15 residues. CDR3 region: CASSVAALGRSPLHF. The DNA of the CDR3 is TGTGCCAGCAGCGTAGCGGCCCTCGGAAGATCACCCCTCCACTTT.